The rows below give T cell receptor beta chains drawn from one sample of a study of blood T cells in healthy people across ages. MiXCR was run by TCRdb on the 5' RACE reads, yielding one entry per CDR3 protein. The table lists about 1.7 million distinct CDR3 sequences, roughly 27% of them singletons. The source material was blood. Receptors were obtained from a young woman in good health. Each CDR3 is given with its conserved first and last residue. Fields, in order: J gene, V gene, CDR3 protein.

- | TRBV24-1 | CVTSDLRAHCEQYF
TRBJ1-4 | TRBV4-1 | CASSQARDEKLFF
TRBJ2-6 | TRBV4-3 | CASSQTSAGANVLTF
TRBJ1-2 | TRBV7-3 | CASSSDPAGLGYTF
TRBJ1-2 | TRBV5-1 | CASHDRAEGYTF
TRBJ2-1 | TRBV12-3/TRBV12-4 | CASSLKGVAQQFF
TRBJ2-5 | TRBV7-2 | CASSSGQGASWQETQYF
TRBJ2-1 | TRBV29-1 | CSARPQGRGEQFF
TRBJ2-7 | TRBV4-2 | CASSFGGDYEQYF
TRBJ2-3 | TRBV5-4 | CASSCKGSPPDTQYF
TRBJ2-3 | TRBV4-3 | CASSRGGGRTDTQYF
TRBJ2-7 | TRBV5-1 | CASSLRTASSYEQYF
- | TRBV28 | CASRFSGGDLEQFF
TRBJ2-1 | TRBV12-5 | CASGPGTSGGTSYNEQFF
TRBJ2-3 | TRBV20-1 | CSARPAGSTDTQYF
TRBJ1-2 | TRBV12-3/TRBV12-4 | CASTGTGNRYGYTF
TRBJ2-5 | TRBV24-1 | CATSDTPTGNGQYF
TRBJ2-7 | TRBV5-5 | CASSFTGAEQYF
TRBJ2-1 | TRBV5-1 | CASSPTVTNEQFF
TRBJ1-2 | TRBV14 | CASSQDAGGRGYTF
TRBJ2-5 | TRBV20-1 | CSSKRSQETQYF
TRBJ2-1 | TRBV3-1 | CTSSPLAGSSYNEQFF
TRBJ1-5 | TRBV23-1 | CASTQEGGYSNQPQHF
TRBJ2-7 | TRBV20-1 | CSARDLGEPYEQYF
TRBJ1-2 | TRBV10-3 | CATSGRGASDYGYTF
TRBJ2-5 | TRBV2 | CASIPKPGRQETQYF
TRBJ2-2 | TRBV12-3/TRBV12-4 | CASSFALNTGELFF
TRBJ2-1 | TRBV2 | CASSEVRAIQFF
TRBJ2-7 | TRBV6-2/TRBV6-3 | CASSRQAGVGYEQYF